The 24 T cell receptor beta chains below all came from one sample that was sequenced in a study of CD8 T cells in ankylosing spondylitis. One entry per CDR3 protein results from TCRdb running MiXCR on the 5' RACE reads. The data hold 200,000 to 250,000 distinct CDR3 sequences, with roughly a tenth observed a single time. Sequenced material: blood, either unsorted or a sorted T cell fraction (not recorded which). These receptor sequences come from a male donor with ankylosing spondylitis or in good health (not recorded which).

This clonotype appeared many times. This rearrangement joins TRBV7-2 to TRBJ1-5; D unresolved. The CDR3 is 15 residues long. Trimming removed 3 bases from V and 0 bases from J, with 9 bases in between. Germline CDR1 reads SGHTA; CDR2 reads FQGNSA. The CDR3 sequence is CASSLSSYSNQPQHF. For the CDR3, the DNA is TGTGCCAGCAGCTTGAGCAGTTATAGCAATCAGCCCCAGCATTTT.

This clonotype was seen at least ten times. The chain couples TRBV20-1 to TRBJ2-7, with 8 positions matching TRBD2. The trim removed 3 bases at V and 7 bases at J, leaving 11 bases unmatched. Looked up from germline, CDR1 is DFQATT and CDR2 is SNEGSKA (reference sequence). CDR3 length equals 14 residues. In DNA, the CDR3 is TGCAGTGCTAGCGGGGGGGGACGGGTGCCTGAGCAGTACTTC. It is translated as CSASGGGRVPEQYF.

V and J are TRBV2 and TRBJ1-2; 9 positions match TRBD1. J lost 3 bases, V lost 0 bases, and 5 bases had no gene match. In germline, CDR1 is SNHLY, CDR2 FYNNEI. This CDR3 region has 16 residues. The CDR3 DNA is TGTGCCAGCAGTGAAGCCAGACAGGGGGTTGACTATGGCTACACCTTC. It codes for CASSEARQGVDYGYTF.

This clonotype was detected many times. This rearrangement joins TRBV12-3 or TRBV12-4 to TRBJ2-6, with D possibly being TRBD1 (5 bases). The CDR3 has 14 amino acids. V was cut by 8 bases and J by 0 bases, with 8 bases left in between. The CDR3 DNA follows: TGTGCCAGCGGTAGGGGCTCTGGGGCCAACGTCCTGACTTTC. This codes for CASGRGSGANVLTF.

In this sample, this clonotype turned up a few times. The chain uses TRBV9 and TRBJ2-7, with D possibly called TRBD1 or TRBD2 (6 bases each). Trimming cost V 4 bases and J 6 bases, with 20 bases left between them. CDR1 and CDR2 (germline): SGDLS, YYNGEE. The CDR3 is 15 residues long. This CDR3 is CASSSEGGLGSEQYF. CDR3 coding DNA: TGTGCCAGCAGCTCGGAGGGGGGACTGGGGAGCGAGCAGTACTTC.

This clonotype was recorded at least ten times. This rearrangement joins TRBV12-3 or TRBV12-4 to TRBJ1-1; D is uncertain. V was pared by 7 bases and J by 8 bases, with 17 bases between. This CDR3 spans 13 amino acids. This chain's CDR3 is CASTPRPPDEAFF. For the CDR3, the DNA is TGTGCCAGCACCCCTCGGCCTCCCGACGAAGCTTTCTTT.

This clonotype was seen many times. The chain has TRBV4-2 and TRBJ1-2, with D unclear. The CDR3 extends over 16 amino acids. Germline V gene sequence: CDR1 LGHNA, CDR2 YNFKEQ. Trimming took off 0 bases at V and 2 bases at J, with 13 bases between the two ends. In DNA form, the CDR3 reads TGTGCCAGCAGCCAAGAGGTAGATCCCAGGAACTATGGCTACACCTTC. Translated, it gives CASSQEVDPRNYGYTF.

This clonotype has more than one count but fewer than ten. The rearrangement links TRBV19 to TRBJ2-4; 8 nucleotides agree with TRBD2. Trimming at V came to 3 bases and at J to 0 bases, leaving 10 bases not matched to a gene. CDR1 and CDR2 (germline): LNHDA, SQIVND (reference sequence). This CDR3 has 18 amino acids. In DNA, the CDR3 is TGTGCCAGTAGTATCCGGGGGGGGGCGAAACTAGCCAAAAACATTCAGTACTTC. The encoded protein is CASSIRGGAKLAKNIQYF.

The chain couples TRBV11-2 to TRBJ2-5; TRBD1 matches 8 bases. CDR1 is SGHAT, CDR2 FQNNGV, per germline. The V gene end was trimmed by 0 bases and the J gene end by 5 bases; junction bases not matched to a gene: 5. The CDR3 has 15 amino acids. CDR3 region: CASSLEAGGWETQYF. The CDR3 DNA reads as TGTGCCAGCAGCTTAGAGGCAGGGGGCTGGGAGACCCAGTACTTC.

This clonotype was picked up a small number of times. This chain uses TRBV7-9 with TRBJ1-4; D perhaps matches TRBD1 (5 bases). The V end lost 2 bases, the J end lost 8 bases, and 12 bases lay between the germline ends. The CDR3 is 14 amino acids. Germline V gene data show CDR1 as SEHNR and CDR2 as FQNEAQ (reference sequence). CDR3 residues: CASSLSAGNEKLFF. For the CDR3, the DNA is TGTGCCAGCAGCTTATCCGCAGGGAACGAAAAACTGTTTTTT. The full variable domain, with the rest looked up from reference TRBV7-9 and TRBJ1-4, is DTGVSQNPRHKITKRGQNVTFRCDPISEHNRLYWYRQTLGQGPEFLTYFQNEAQLEKSRLLSDRFSAERPKGSFSTLEIQRTEQGDSAMYLCASSLSAGNEKLFFGSGTQLSVL.

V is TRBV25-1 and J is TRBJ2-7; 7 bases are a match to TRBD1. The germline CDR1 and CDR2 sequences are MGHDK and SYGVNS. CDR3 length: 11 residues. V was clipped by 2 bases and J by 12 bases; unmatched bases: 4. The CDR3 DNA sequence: TGTGCCAGCAGTGAAAAGGACAGGCTGTACTTC. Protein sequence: CASSEKDRLYF.

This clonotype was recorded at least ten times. For the CDR3, the DNA is TGCACCGGACATGGGGGACTAGCGGGGGTATTTAATGAGCAGTTCTTC. It codes for CTGHGGLAGVFNEQFF. The V gene is TRBV20-1, the J gene TRBJ2-1, with 14 bases identical to TRBD2. The V gene's germline CDR1 is DFQATT and CDR2 SNEGSKA (reference sequence). The length of the CDR3 is 16 residues.

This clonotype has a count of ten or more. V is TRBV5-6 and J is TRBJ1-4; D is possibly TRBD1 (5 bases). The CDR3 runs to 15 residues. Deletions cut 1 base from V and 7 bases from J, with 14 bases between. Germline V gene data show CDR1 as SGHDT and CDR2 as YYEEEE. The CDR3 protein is CASSLLAGRGEKLFF. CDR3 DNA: TGTGCCAGCAGCTTGTTGGCAGGGAGGGGTGAAAAACTGTTTTTT.

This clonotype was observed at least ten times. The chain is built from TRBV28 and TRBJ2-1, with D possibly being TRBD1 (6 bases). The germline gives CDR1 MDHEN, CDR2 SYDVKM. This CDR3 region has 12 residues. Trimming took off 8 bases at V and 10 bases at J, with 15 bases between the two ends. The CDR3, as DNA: TGTGCCAGCGATCAACCAGGGGACGAGCAGTTCTTC. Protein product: CASDQPGDEQFF.

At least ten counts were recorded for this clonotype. The chain's CDR3 is CASSLDGTGSQPQHF. CDR3 coding DNA: TGCGCCAGCAGCTTGGATGGGACAGGGTCTCAGCCCCAGCATTTT. The genes are TRBV5-1 and TRBJ1-5; 9 nucleotides agree with TRBD1. Germline trimming cut 0 bases from V and 6 bases from J; bases unmatched to any gene: 4. The CDR3 has 15 amino acids. Germline V gene data show CDR1 as SGHRS and CDR2 as YFSETQ.

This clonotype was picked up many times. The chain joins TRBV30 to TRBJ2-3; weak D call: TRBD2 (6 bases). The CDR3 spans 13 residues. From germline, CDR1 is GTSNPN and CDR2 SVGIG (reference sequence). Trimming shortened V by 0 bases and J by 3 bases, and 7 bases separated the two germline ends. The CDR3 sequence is CAWSVGGTDTQYF. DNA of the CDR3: TGTGCCTGGAGTGTCGGAGGGACAGATACGCAGTATTTT.

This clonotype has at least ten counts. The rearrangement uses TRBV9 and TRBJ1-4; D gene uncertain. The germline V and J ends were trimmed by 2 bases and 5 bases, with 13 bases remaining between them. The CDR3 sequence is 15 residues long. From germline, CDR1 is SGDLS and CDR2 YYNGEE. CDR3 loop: CASSVGGQQNEKLFF. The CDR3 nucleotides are TGTGCCAGCAGCGTGGGAGGGCAGCAAAATGAAAAACTGTTTTTT.

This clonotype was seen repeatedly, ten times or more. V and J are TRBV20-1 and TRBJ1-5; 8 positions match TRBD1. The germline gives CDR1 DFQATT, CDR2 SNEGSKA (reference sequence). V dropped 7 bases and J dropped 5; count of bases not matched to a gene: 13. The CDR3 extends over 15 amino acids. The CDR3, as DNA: TGCAGTGTCACGACAGGGGTCTCGAGAGATCAGCCCCAGCATTTT. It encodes CSVTTGVSRDQPQHF.

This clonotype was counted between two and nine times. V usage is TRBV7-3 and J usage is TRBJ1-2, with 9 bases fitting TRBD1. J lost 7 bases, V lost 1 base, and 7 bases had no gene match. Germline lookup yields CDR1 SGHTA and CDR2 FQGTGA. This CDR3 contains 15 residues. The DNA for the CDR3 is TGTGCCAGCAGCTTAATCGGACAGGGGAAGACTGGCTACACCTTC. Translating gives CASSLIGQGKTGYTF.

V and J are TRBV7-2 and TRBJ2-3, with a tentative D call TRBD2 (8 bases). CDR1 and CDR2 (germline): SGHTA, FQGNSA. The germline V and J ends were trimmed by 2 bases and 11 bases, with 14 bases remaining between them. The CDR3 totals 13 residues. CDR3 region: CASSLKGAGGQYF. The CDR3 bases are TGTGCCAGCAGCTTAAAGGGGGCGGGGGGGCAGTATTTT.

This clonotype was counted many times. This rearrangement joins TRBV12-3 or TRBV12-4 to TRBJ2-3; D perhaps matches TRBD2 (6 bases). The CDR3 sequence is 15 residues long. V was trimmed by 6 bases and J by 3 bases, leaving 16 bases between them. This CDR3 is CASSRRDDATDTQYF. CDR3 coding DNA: TGTGCCAGCAGCCGGAGGGACGATGCAACAGATACGCAGTATTTT.

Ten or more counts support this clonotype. The DNA of the CDR3 is TGTGCCAGCACCGTAGCGGGACAGGGGTATGGCTACACCTTC. This sequence encodes CASTVAGQGYGYTF. The rearrangement joins TRBV12-3 or TRBV12-4 to TRBJ1-2; 10 bases align to TRBD1. V lost 7 bases and J lost 5; bases outside the gene matches: 7. This CDR3 contains 14 residues.

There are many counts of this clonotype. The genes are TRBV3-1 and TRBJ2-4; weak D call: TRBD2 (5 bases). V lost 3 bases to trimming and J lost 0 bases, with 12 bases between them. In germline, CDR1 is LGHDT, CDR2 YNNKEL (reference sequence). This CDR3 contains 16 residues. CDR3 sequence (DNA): TGTGCCAGCAGCCATAGAGGGCAGCTAGCCAAAAACATTCAGTACTTC. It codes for CASSHRGQLAKNIQYF. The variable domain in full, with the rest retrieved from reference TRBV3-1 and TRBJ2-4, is DTAVSQTPKYLVTQMGNDKSIKCEQNLGHDTMYWYKQDSKKFLKIMFSYNNKELIINETVPNRFSPKSPDKAHLNLHINSLELGDSAVYFCASSHRGQLAKNIQYFGAGTRLSVL.

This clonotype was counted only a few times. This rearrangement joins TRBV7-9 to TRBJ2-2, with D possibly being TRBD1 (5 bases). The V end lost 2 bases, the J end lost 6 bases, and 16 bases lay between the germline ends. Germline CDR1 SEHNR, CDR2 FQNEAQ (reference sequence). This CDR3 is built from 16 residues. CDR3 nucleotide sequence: TGTGCCAGCAGCTTACCTGGACAATTTCCATCCGGGGAGCTGTTTTTT. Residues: CASSLPGQFPSGELFF.